The T cell receptor beta chain described here comes from a study of T cell responses to AZD1222 COVID-19 vaccine. Study overall: Both about-4-week and about-12-week second-dose recipients were combined. Whole-study results and caveats: Donors in the cohort were predominantly white British and more often female, and clonal diversity was possibly underestimated.

To note about this clone: What it binds is not known.

Method: immunoSEQ multiplex PCR; TCRdb's copy keeps in-frame clones and lacks some. Of 120,000 or so clones in the sample, 85% to 95% are singletons; the top ten hold approximately 8%. The CDR3 has 13 residues. Per the germline V gene, CDR1 is WNHNN and CDR2 is SYGVQD (reference sequence). The V gene lost 5 bases and the J gene lost 1 base, with 5 bases spanning the gap. The chain couples TRBV10-1 to TRBJ2-2; D remains ambiguous. Sequencing used peripheral blood, obtained on day 0 of AZD1222 vaccination. The receptor comes from an adult in good health. Here the CDR3 reads CASSHRNTGELFF. The CDR3 DNA sequence: TGCGCCAGCAGTCATCGGAACACCGGGGAGCTGTTTTTT.